The clone carrying this T cell receptor beta chain showed up just a few times. Its target is not known. This sample is part of a study of T-cell memory formation after mild COVID-19. Study details: Clustering of TCRs was largely donor specific.

Study-level findings and limits: CD4+ clones that contracted lay mainly in CM and EM; CD8+ ones lay in EMRA. Whether day 37 second-wave clones are SARS-CoV-2-specific was not confirmed.

CDR3 length equals 13 residues. Between the trimmed V and J ends, which lost 1 base and 10 bases, there was a span of 13 bases. Germline assignment: CDR1 LGHNA and CDR2 YSLEER. 5'RACE with constant-segment primers built TCRalpha and TCRbeta cDNA libraries with UMIs. TCRdb reprocessed the 5' RACE reads via MiXCR and lists one record per CDR3 protein. Here the sample spans about 360,000 distinct CDR3 sequences, under 15% being singletons. Sequencing was performed on PBMCs or a T cell subset sorted from them (not recorded which). V is TRBV4-3 and J is TRBJ1-1; tentatively, D is TRBD1 (5 bases). The receptor was isolated from a man aged 18 to 29 who had mild COVID-19 (a few samples of this study predate the infection). Cell type and time point are not known. CDR3 in amino acids: CASSQAGGSLAFF. In DNA, the CDR3 is TGCGCCAGCAGCCAAGCGGGGGGTTCGTTAGCTTTCTTT.